This T cell receptor (beta chain) was obtained from a study of T cell repertoires in cytomegalovirus infection. Comment on this clonotype: Its antigen is as yet unknown.

Each CDR3 protein is one row after TCRdb ran MiXCR on the reads. The table has about 700,000 distinct CDR3 sequences, roughly 36% seen once. The CDR3 spans 15 residues. Germline CDR1 is SGHTA and CDR2 is FQGNSA. Trimming at V came to 1 base and at J to 9 bases, leaving 10 bases not matched to a gene. Sequencing used cultured PBMCs, obtained from culture after CMV antigen stimulation. This clonotype was obtained from a human donor in good health (CMV status not recorded). Some clones in this sample may be carry-over from other donors' samples. The chain couples TRBV7-2 to TRBJ2-7; 9 bases are shared with TRBD2. The chain's CDR3 is CASSLGSGGSSRQYF. As DNA, the CDR3 is TGTGCCAGCAGCTTAGGTAGCGGGGGCTCATCCCGGCAGTACTTC.